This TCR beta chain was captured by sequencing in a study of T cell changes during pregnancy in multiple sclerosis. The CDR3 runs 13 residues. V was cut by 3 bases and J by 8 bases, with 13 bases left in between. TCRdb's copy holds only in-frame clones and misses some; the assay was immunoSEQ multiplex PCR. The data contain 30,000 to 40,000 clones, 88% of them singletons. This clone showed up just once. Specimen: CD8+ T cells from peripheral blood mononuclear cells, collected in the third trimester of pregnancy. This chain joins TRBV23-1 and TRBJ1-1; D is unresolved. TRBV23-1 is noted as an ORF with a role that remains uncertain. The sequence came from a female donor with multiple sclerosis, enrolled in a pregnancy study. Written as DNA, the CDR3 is TGCGCCAGCAGTCACTCAGACGCAGGAGAAGCTTTCTTT. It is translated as CASSHSDAGEAFF.